A selection of T cell receptor beta chains follows, all from one sample in a study of blood T cells in healthy people across ages. TCRdb reprocessed the 5' RACE reads with MiXCR, giving one entry per CDR3 protein. The table records over 1,200,000 distinct CDR3 sequences, almost 60% of them present only once. What was sequenced was blood. The receptor source for this set is a man younger than 35 in good health. Each CDR3 is given with its conserved first and last residue. A D gene is named only where the DNA matches it firmly. Clone size is stated in some rows and not others, as once, few, many or a class when expanded.

TRBD1,TRBV6-2/TRBV6-3,.,TRBJ1-1,TGTGCCAGCAGTTGGCCAGGGGGCCTGGGTGAAGCTTTCTTT,CASSWPGGLGEAFF
TRBD1,TRBV4-1,.,TRBJ2-1,TGCGCCAGCAGCCCAGCCCCCGGGACAGGGACCTACAATGAGCAGTTCTTC,CASSPAPGTGTYNEQFF
.,TRBV10-1,.,TRBJ1-1,TGCGCCAGCACCGGGTCCGTCGAGGGGAACACTGAAGCTTTCTTT,CASTGSVEGNTEAFF
TRBD1,TRBV5-1,.,TRBJ2-6,TGCGCCAGCAGCGGGACAGGGGAAACTGGGGCCAACGTCCTGACTTTC,CASSGTGETGANVLTF
.,TRBV7-2,.,TRBJ2-5,TGTGCCAGCAGCTCTGCCCCCAGCGGACAAGAGACCCAGTACTTC,CASSSAPSGQETQYF
.,TRBV5-1,.,TRBJ1-1,TGCGCCAGCAGCTTGGGTCAGGCCTGGAACACTGAAGCTTTCTTT,CASSLGQAWNTEAFF
.,TRBV4-2,.,TRBJ2-5,TGTGCCAGCAGTCAAGATTGGGTAAGCCCCCAAGAGACCCAGTACTTC,CASSQDWVSPQETQYF
.,TRBV4-1,.,TRBJ2-3,TGCGCCAGCAGCCAAGTATTGGGGCGCACAGATACGCAGTATTTT,CASSQVLGRTDTQYF
TRBD1,TRBV6-2/TRBV6-3,.,TRBJ2-5,TGTGCCAGCAGCCCCTCTGAGGGACAGGTCCAAGAGACCCAGTACTTC,CASSPSEGQVQETQYF
.,TRBV6-6,.,TRBJ2-1,TGTGCCACCTATAGCCGCGAGCAGTTCTTC,CATYSREQFF
.,TRBV3-1,.,TRBJ2-4,TGTGCCAGCAGCCCTCATACAGGTGACATTCAGTACTTC,CASSPHTGDIQYF
TRBD2,TRBV5-1,few,TRBJ2-1,TGCGCCAGCAGCACCGGGACTAGCGGCCTTAACAATGAGCAGTTCTTC,CASSTGTSGLNNEQFF
TRBD2,TRBV7-9,.,TRBJ2-3,TGTGCCAGCAGTATTTGGGCGGGAGAGAATTCAGATACGCAGTATTTT,CASSIWAGENSDTQYF
.,TRBV27,.,TRBJ2-3,TGTGCCAGCAGTCCCACCTCTCGGAGGGCGGTAACTAGCACAGATACGCAGTATTTT,CASSPTSRRAVTSTDTQYF
.,TRBV6-5,.,TRBJ2-3,TGTGCCAGCAGTCGCAGGGGGGGTACTGGCACAGATACGCAGTATTTT,CASSRRGGTGTDTQYF
.,TRBV29-1,few,TRBJ2-5,TGCAGCGCAAGACTAGACCAAGAGACCCAGTACTTC,CSARLDQETQYF
.,TRBV4-3,.,TRBJ1-6,TGCGCCAGCAGCCAAGTTCGGCAGGGTTCGGGGATCGGTAATTCACCCCTCCACTTT,CASSQVRQGSGIGNSPLHF
.,TRBV5-6,.,TRBJ1-1,TGTGCCAGCAGCCCACAGGGCGCACCTGATACTGAAGCTTTCTTT,CASSPQGAPDTEAFF
.,TRBV20-1,.,TRBJ2-1,TGCAGTGCCGTTGGGACTTACTATCTAAATGAGCAGTTCTTC,CSAVGTYYLNEQFF
.,TRBV7-8,.,TRBJ2-3,TGTGCCACCGGGACTTTTGCAGATACGCAGTATTTT,CATGTFADTQYF
.,TRBV2,.,TRBJ2-7,TGTGCCAATCTCCGCGGCGAGCAGTACTTC,CANLRGEQYF
.,TRBV30,.,TRBJ1-2,TGTGCCTGGAGTTTTCAGCTCGATGGCTACACCTTC,CAWSFQLDGYTF
.,TRBV14,few,TRBJ2-5,TGTGCCAGCAGCGGCAATACGTTGGCCGCTTCCCAGTACTTC,CASSGNTLAASQYF
.,TRBV5-1,.,TRBJ2-5,TGCGCCAGCAGCTTAGGGGGGGGCTCAGAGACCCAGTACTTC,CASSLGGGSETQYF
TRBD1,TRBV20-1,.,TRBJ2-7,TGCAGTGCTAGCGGATTAGGGACAGGGGGCTTCCTCCCCTACGAGCAGTACTTC,CSASGLGTGGFLPYEQYF
.,TRBV28,.,TRBJ2-7,TGTGCCAGCAGCGTACAACAGGGAAACTACGAGCAGTACTTC,CASSVQQGNYEQYF
.,TRBV7-2,once,TRBJ1-2,TGTGCCAGCAGCTTATTTCGGTTGAGGTCTCCAGCGGATGGCTACACCTTC,CASSLFRLRSPADGYTF
.,TRBV19,.,TRBJ2-7,TGTGCCAGTAGTTCCTCCGGGACATCCTCCTACGAGCAGTACTTC,CASSSSGTSSYEQYF
.,TRBV15,few,TRBJ1-5,TGTGCCACCAGCAGAGTACTTAGATCGGATCAGCCCCAGCATTTT,CATSRVLRSDQPQHF
TRBD1,TRBV5-1,.,TRBJ2-3,TGCGCCAGCAGCTTGCAAGGGACAGGGACAGATACGCAGTATTTT,CASSLQGTGTDTQYF
.,TRBV20-1,.,TRBJ2-1,TGCAGTGCTAAAAGGACTAACTACAATGAGCAGTTCTTC,CSAKRTNYNEQFF
TRBD1,TRBV4-2,.,TRBJ1-4,TGTGCCAGCAGCCAAGATAGCAACAGGGGGCGTGAAAAACTGTTTTTT,CASSQDSNRGREKLFF
TRBD1,TRBV7-2,.,TRBJ2-5,TGTGCCAGCAGAACGACAGGGGGCGCCGGGGAGACCCAGTACTTC,CASRTTGGAGETQYF
.,TRBV29-1,few,TRBJ2-7,TGCAGCGTTGCAGGGTACTCCTACGAGCAGTACTTC,CSVAGYSYEQYF
.,TRBV29-1,.,TRBJ2-7,TGCAGCGTATCGGACAGTGGGGTAGAGCAGTACTTC,CSVSDSGVEQYF
TRBD2,TRBV6-6,few,TRBJ2-1,TGTGCCAGCAGTTACTCGGGCGGGAGGGCCAGATTAAATGAGCAGTTCTTC,CASSYSGGRARLNEQFF
.,TRBV20-1,.,TRBJ2-4,TGCAGTGCTAGAGTAGGTCAGATTCAGTACTTC,CSARVGQIQYF
TRBD2,TRBV7-9,.,TRBJ2-1,TGTGCCAGCAGCTGGCTCCGGGAGGTGTCCTACAATGAGCAGTTCTTC,CASSWLREVSYNEQFF
.,TRBV4-1,.,TRBJ2-7,TGCGCCAGCAGCCAAGCCCCCCCAACTAGAACCTACGAGCAGTACTTC,CASSQAPPTRTYEQYF
.,TRBV6-6,once,TRBJ2-1,TGTGCCAGCAGTTCTACTCCGGGGAGGGGGGTCTTCAATGAGCAGTTCTTC,CASSSTPGRGVFNEQFF
.,TRBV6-1,few,TRBJ1-5,TGTGCCAGCAGTGAAATCCCCGACAGCGGTAGCAATCAGCCCCAGCATTTT,CASSEIPDSGSNQPQHF
.,TRBV6-1,.,TRBJ2-1,TGTGCCACCCTTGAGGGACGGCACAATGAGCAGTTCTTC,CATLEGRHNEQFF
.,TRBV12-3/TRBV12-4,.,TRBJ2-4,TGTGCCAGCAGTTTCTTCGACAGGTCACTAGCCAAAAACATTCAGTACTTC,CASSFFDRSLAKNIQYF
.,TRBV5-1,many,TRBJ1-1,TGCGCCAGCAGATCGGACAGCGGTGGGACTGAAGCTTTCTTT,CASRSDSGGTEAFF
TRBD2,TRBV3-1,.,TRBJ2-1,TGTGCCAGCAGCCATCCCAACCCCTCTAGCGGGGGTAAATATGAGCAGTTCTTC,CASSHPNPSSGGKYEQFF
.,TRBV7-6,.,TRBJ2-5,TGTGCCAGCAGCTTAGTGGCAGGGTGGGAAGAGACCCAGTACTTC,CASSLVAGWEETQYF